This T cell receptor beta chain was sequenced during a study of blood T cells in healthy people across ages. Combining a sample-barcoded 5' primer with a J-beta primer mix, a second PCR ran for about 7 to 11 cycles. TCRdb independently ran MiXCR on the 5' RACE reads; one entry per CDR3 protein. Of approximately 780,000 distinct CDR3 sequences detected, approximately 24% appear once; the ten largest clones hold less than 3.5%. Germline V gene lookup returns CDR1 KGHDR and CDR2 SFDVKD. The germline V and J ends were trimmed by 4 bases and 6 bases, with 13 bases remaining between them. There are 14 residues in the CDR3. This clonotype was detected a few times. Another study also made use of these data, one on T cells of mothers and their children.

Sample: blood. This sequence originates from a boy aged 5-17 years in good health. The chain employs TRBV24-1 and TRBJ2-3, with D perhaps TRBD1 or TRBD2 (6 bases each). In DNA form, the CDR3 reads TGTGCCACCAGTGACTCCAGGGGAGGCGATACGCAGTATTTT. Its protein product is CATSDSRGGDTQYF.